This T cell receptor beta chain was documented in a study of CD8 T cells in Susac syndrome. Roughly 0.45 to 1 ug RNA was reverse transcribed with random hexamers. The immunoSEQ assay covered 54 Vbeta and 13 Jbeta segments for CDR3. In TCRdb, the immunoSEQ multiplex PCR reads were re-called with MiXCR into one record per CDR3 protein. The profile covers about 200,000 distinct CDR3 sequences, with 90% to 95% appearing a single time and 0.085% to 0.095% taken by the ten largest. TCR beta sequencing was performed on blood CD8+ and CD4+ T cells. The multiple sclerosis controls were treatment-naive patients with relapsing-remitting disease that was stable or active. V lost 4 bases to trimming and J lost 4 bases, with 20 bases between them. This CDR3 region has 17 residues. The germline CDR1 and CDR2 sequences are LGHDT and YNNKEL (reference sequence).

The chain carries TRBV3-1 and TRBJ1-3; D ambiguous. What was sequenced was CD4+ T cells from PBMCs. The sequence was obtained from a human donor with multiple sclerosis. This CDR3 reads CASSLRPVLLPGNTIYF. CDR3 DNA: TGTGCCAGCAGCCTTCGACCCGTGCTGTTACCAGGAAACACCATATATTTT. The variable domain in full, completed from reference TRBV3-1 and TRBJ1-3, reads DTAVSQTPKYLVTQMGNDKSIKCEQNLGHDTMYWYKQDSKKFLKIMFSYNNKELIINETVPNRFSPKSPDKAHLNLHINSLELGDSAVYFCASSLRPVLLPGNTIYFGEGSWLTVV.